The 14 T cell receptor beta chains presented below share a single source sample, sequenced in a study of T cells in tuberculosis (dated by TCRdb to between 2018 and 2020). The receptor library was made with the immunoSEQ multiplex PCR assay. TCRdb carries this immuneACCESS record with in-frame sequences only. Its versions omit some clonotypes, under half of them owing to an unresolved V gene in the studies checked, with the rest unexplained. The sample table records more than 35,000 clones; more than 85% of these occur just once. The ten largest clones take up around 7% of the sample. Sequenced material: PBMCs. The receptor set was obtained from a donor between 10 and 35 years old with latent tuberculosis or without tuberculosis infection.

The CDR3 sequence is CASSFRGQGRLSTEAFF. The DNA for the CDR3 is TGTGCCAGTAGTTTCCGAGGACAGGGGAGGTTGAGCACTGAAGCTTTCTTT. The J gene is TRBJ1-1, the V gene TRBV19, with 9 nucleotides matching TRBD1. V lost 5 bases and J lost 4; bases outside the gene matches: 14. Germline V gives CDR1 LNHDA, CDR2 SQIVND (reference sequence). CDR3 length: 17 residues.

V and J are TRBV9 and TRBJ1-6; D gene unclear. The CDR3 runs to 13 residues. CDR1 is SGDLS, CDR2 YYNGEE, per germline. The V end was cut by 2 bases, the J end by 7 bases, with 7 bases between. The chain's CDR3 is CASSVSENSPLHF. CDR3 nucleotides: TGTGCCAGCAGCGTTTCTGAGAATTCACCCCTCCACTTT.

The V and J genes are TRBV6-6 and TRBJ2-1; possible D gene TRBD2, 5 bases. V was trimmed by 6 bases and J by 10 bases, leaving 10 bases between them. Germline V gives CDR1 MNHNY, CDR2 SVGAGI (reference sequence). The CDR3 has 11 amino acids. The CDR3 protein is CASRTKTEQFF. In DNA, the CDR3 is TGTGCCAGCAGGACTAAGACAGAGCAGTTCTTC.

This chain's CDR3 is CASSLGQVGNSNQPQHF. Here the CDR3 DNA reads TGTGCCAGCTCACTCGGACAGGTTGGGAATAGCAATCAGCCCCAGCATTTT. The chain is built from TRBV18 and TRBJ1-5; 7 nucleotides match TRBD1. The germline V gene encodes CDR1 KGHSH and CDR2 LQKENI. V lost 4 bases to trimming and J lost 0 bases; unmatched junction nucleotides: 9. CDR3 size: 17 residues.

The chain uses TRBV27 and TRBJ1-1; 7 positions match TRBD1. V was pared by 2 bases and J by 8 bases, with 8 bases of the junction left unmatched. The CDR3 totals 14 residues. CDR1 and CDR2 (germline): MNHEY, SMNVEV (reference sequence). CDR3 sequence (DNA): TGTGCCAGCAGTTTAGCGAAACAGGGGTTCGAAGCTTTCTTT. Translated, it gives CASSLAKQGFEAFF.

V is TRBV10-3 and J is TRBJ1-1; 8 positions match TRBD1. Germline-derived CDR1 and CDR2 are ENHRY and SYGVKD. The V segment lost 6 bases and the J segment 4 bases; nucleotides outside the gene matches: 7. The CDR3 consists of 14 residues. CDR3 sequence reads: CAIRTTGEVTEAFF. DNA of the CDR3: TGTGCCATCAGGACGACAGGGGAGGTCACTGAAGCTTTCTTT.

The gene calls are TRBV4-3 and TRBJ2-1; 8 nucleotides agree with TRBD1. The CDR3 extends over 15 amino acids. CDR1 is LGHNA and CDR2 is YSLEER in the germline V gene. J was trimmed by 8 bases and V by 5 bases; bases with no gene match: 11. CDR3 loop: CASSDGTGGSDEQFF. CDR3 sequence (DNA): TGCGCCAGCAGCGACGGGACAGGCGGATCGGATGAGCAGTTCTTC.

The chain employs TRBV2 and TRBJ2-7; perhaps TRBD1 as D (5 bases). V lost 8 bases and J lost 0, with 14 bases in between. The germline CDR1 and CDR2 sequences are SNHLY and FYNNEI. This CDR3 has 14 residues. CDR3 sequence: CASAPLQGSYEQYF. The CDR3 DNA sequence: TGTGCCAGCGCCCCGCTCCAGGGCTCCTACGAGCAGTACTTC.

The chain has TRBV9 and TRBJ2-1, with D perhaps TRBD2 (7 bases). The length of the CDR3 is 17 residues. The V gene's germline CDR1 is SGDLS and CDR2 YYNGEE. The V and J ends lost 0 bases and 10 bases respectively, with 23 bases between them. The CDR3 reads CASSVASVGGGGGEQFF. The CDR3, as DNA: TGTGCCAGCAGCGTAGCCAGTGTTGGCGGGGGCGGAGGGGAGCAGTTCTTC.

The chain combines TRBV4-3 with TRBJ2-7; 8 bases fit TRBD1. This CDR3 contains 16 residues. V was pared by 1 base and J by 5 bases, with 10 bases of the junction left unmatched. Germline V lookup: CDR1 LGHNA, CDR2 YSLEER. The CDR3, as DNA: TGCGCCAGCAGCCAAGGGCCGGACAGGGAGGCCGACGAGCAGTACTTC. Translated, it gives CASSQGPDREADEQYF.

The chain carries TRBV19 and TRBJ2-1; 10 bases line up with TRBD1. V was pared by 3 bases and J by 8 bases, with 4 bases of the junction left unmatched. The CDR3 length is 14 residues. Germline CDR1 LNHDA, CDR2 SQIVND (reference sequence). CDR3 sequence reads: CASSMGQGSHEQFF. CDR3 in DNA: TGTGCCAGTAGTATGGGACAGGGGTCCCATGAGCAGTTCTTC.

This clone is a singleton in its sample. The chain recombines TRBV4-2 with TRBJ2-5, with 13 bases matching TRBD2. In germline, CDR1 is LGHNA, CDR2 YNFKEQ. The J segment lost 5 bases and the V segment lost 0 bases, leaving 6 bases of the junction unmatched. There are 17 residues in the CDR3. CDR3 residues: CASSQELAGGSLETQYF. The CDR3 region has the DNA TGTGCCAGCAGCCAAGAACTAGCGGGGGGGAGTTTGGAGACCCAGTACTTC.

The chain is built from TRBV5-1 and TRBJ1-6, with D maybe TRBD1 (5 bases). This CDR3 has 14 residues. Germline assignment: CDR1 SGHRS and CDR2 YFSETQ. V lost 1 base and J lost 14, with 16 bases in between. CDR3 sequence: CASSLSRDVRSLHF. CDR3 sequence (DNA): TGCGCCAGCAGCTTGTCGCGGGACGTGAGATCCCTCCACTTT.

The J gene is TRBJ1-5, the V gene TRBV6-1; D is unclear. CDR1 and CDR2 (germline): MNHNS, SASEGT. Trimming shortened V by 6 bases and J by 4 bases, and 7 bases separated the two germline ends. This CDR3 is 12 amino acids long. The CDR3 DNA sequence: TGTGCCAGCAGACGGGAGAATCAGCCCCAGCATTTT. Translating gives CASRRENQPQHF.